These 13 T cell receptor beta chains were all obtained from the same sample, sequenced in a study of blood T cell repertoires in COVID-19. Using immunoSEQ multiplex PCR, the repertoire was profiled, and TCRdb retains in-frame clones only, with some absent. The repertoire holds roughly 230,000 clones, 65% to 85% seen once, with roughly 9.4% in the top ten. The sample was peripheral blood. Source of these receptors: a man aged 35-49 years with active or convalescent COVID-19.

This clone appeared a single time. CDR3 bases: TGTGCCAGCAGCTCCAGGGGGCTGAACACTGAAGCTTTCTTT. It yields the protein CASSSRGLNTEAFF. The J gene is TRBJ1-1, the V gene TRBV11-3; 8 nucleotides match TRBD1. V lost 4 bases and J lost 0; bases outside the gene matches: 1. CDR1 SGHNT and CDR2 YENEEA come from the germline V gene. The CDR3 spans 14 residues.

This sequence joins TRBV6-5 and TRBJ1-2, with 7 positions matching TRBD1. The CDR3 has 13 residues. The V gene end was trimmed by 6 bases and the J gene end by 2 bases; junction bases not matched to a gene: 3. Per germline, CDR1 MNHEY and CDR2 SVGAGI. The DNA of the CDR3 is TGTGCCAGCAGACCGACAGGGAACTATGGCTACACCTTC. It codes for CASRPTGNYGYTF.

The CDR3 bases are TGCGCCAGCACCTGGGACAGCCCCGGGGAGCTGTTTTTT. Translated: CASTWDSPGELFF. The chain is built from TRBV5-1 and TRBJ2-2, with TRBD1 matching over 7 bases. V was pared by 6 bases and J by 6 bases, with 5 bases of the junction left unmatched. Germline V gene sequence: CDR1 SGHRS, CDR2 YFSETQ. There are 13 residues in the CDR3.

The CDR3 sequence: CASSSTGGGETQYF. The CDR3 DNA follows: TGTGCCAGCAGCTCGACGGGAGGGGGAGAGACCCAGTACTTC. The rearrangement uses TRBV7-3 and TRBJ2-5, with 8 bases fitting TRBD2. The germline V gene encodes CDR1 SGHTA and CDR2 FQGTGA. The CDR3 sequence is 14 residues long. The V segment lost 4 bases and the J segment 4 bases; nucleotides outside the gene matches: 5.

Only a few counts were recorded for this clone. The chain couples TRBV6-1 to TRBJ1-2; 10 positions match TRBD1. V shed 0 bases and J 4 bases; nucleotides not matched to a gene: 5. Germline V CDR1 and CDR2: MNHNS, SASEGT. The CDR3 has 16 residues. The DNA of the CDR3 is TGTGCCAGCAGTGAAGCCGGGACAGGGGACCTCTATGGCTACACCTTC. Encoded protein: CASSEAGTGDLYGYTF.

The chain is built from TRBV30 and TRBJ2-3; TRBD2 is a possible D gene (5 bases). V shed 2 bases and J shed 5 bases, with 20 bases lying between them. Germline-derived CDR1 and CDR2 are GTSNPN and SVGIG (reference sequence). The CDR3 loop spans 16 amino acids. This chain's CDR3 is CAWSKVDFGSRDTQYF. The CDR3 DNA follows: TGTGCCTGGAGTAAGGTGGACTTTGGTAGTCGAGATACGCAGTATTTT.

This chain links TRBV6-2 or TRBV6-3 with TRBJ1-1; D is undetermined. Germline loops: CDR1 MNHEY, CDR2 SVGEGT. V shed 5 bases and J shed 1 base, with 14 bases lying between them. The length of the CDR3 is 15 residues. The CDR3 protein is CASSPPTVKNTEAFF. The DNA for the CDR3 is TGTGCCAGCAGTCCACCAACAGTCAAGAACACTGAAGCTTTCTTT.

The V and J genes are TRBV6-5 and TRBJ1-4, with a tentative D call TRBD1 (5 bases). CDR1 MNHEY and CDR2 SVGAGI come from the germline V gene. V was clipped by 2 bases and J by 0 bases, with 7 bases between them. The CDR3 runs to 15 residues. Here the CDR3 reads CASSYRGATNEKLFF. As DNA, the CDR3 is TGTGCCAGCAGTTACAGGGGTGCAACTAATGAAAAACTGTTTTTT.

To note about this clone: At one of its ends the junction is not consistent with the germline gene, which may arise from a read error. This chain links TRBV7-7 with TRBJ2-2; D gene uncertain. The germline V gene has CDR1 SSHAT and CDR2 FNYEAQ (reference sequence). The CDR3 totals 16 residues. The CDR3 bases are TGTGCTAGCAGCCCCCCTGTCGAAAGAGCCACCGGGGAGCTGTTTTTT. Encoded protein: CASSPPVERATGELFF.

The CDR3 DNA is TGTGCCAGCAGCCGAAAAGGGACAGTCTACGAGCAGTACTTC. It translates to CASSRKGTVYEQYF. The chain is built from TRBV3-1 (or the pseudogene TRBV3-2) and TRBJ2-7, with 7 bases identical to TRBD1. V dropped 4 bases and J dropped 3; count of bases not matched to a gene: 6. CDR1 LGHDT and CDR2 YNNKEL come from the germline V gene (reference sequence). The CDR3 extends over 14 amino acids.

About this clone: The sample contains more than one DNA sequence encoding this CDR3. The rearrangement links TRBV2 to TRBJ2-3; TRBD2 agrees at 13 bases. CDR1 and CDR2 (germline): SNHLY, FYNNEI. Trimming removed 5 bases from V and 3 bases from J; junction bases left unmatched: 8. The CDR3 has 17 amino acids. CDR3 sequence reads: CASSRWTSGGGTDTQYF. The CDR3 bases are TGTGCCAGCAGTCGATGGACTAGCGGGGGAGGTACAGATACGCAGTATTTT. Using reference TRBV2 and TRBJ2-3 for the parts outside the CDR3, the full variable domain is EPEVTQTPSHQVTQMGQEVILRCVPISNHLYFYWYRQILGQKVEFLVSFYNNEISEKSEIFDDQFSVERPDGSNFTLKIRSTKLEDSAMYFCASSRWTSGGGTDTQYFGPGTRLTVL.

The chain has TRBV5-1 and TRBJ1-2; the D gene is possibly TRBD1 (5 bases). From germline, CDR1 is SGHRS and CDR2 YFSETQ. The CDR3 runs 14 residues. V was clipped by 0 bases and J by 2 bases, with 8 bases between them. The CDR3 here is CASSLGGGNYGYTF. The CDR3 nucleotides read TGCGCCAGCAGCTTGGGCGGGGGAAACTATGGCTACACCTTC.

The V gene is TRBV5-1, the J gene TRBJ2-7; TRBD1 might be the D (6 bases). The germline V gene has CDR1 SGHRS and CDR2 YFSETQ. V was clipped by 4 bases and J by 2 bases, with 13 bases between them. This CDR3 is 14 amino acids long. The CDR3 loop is CASSADSGTYEQYF. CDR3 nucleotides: TGCGCCAGCAGCGCGGACAGTGGAACCTACGAGCAGTACTTC.